This TCR beta chain was sequenced in a study of lymphopenia after photon versus proton radiotherapy. This clone was seen a few times. Clones were read by immunoSEQ multiplex PCR, and TCRdb kept only the in-frame ones, dropping some. The sample shows about 70,000 clones, just under 95% of them seen only once. J was trimmed by 6 bases and V by 3 bases; bases with no gene match: 5. In germline, CDR1 is SGHNT, CDR2 YYREEE (reference sequence). There are 14 residues in the CDR3. The TCR comes from a woman aged 40 to 50 with cholangiocarcinoma. The gene calls are TRBV5-4 and TRBJ1-1, with 10 bases that match TRBD1. The input for sequencing was peripheral blood, taken from a patient treated with photon-based radiotherapy. CDR3 bases: TGTGCCAGCAGCTCTGGACAGGGGGACCCTGAAGCTTTCTTT. The encoded protein is CASSSGQGDPEAFF. Looking up the rest from reference TRBV5-4 and TRBJ1-1 gives the full variable domain: ETGVTQSPTHLIKTRGQQVTLRCSSQSGHNTVSWYQQALGQGPQFIFQYYREEENGRGNFPPRFSGLQFPNYSSELNVNALELDDSALYLCASSSGQGDPEAFFGQGTRLTVV.